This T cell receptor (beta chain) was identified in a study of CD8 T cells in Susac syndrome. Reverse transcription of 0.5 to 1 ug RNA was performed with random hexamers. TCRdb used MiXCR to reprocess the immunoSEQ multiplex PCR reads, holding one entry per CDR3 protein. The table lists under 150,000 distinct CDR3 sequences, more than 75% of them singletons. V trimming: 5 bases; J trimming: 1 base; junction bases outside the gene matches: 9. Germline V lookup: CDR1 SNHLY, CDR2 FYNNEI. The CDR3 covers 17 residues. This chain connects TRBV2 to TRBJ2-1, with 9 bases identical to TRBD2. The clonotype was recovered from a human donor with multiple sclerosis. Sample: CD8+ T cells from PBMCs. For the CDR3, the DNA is TGTGCCAGCAGTTGGAGGATAGCGGGAGAGTCCTACAATGAGCAGTTCTTC. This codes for CASSWRIAGESYNEQFF. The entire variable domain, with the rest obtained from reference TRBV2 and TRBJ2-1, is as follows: EPEVTQTPSHQVTQMGQEVILRCVPISNHLYFYWYRQILGQKVEFLVSFYNNEISEKSEIFDDQFSVERPDGSNFTLKIRSTKLEDSAMYFCASSWRIAGESYNEQFFGPGTRLTVL.